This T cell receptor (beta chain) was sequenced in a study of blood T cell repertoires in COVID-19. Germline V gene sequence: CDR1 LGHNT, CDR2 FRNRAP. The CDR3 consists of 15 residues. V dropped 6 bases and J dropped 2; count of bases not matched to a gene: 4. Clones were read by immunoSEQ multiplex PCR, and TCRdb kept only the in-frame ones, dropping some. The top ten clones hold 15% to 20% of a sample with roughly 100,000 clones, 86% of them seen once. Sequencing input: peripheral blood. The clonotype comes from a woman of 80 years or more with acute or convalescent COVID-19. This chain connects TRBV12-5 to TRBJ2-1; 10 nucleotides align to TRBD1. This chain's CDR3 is CASGSGQGAYNEQFF. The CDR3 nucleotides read TGTGCTAGTGGAAGCGGACAGGGGGCCTACAATGAGCAGTTCTTC.